This T cell receptor beta chain was retrieved from a study of blood T cells in healthy people across ages. V was shortened by 1 base and J by 1 base, with 10 bases between the two germline ends. This CDR3 comprises 15 residues. Germline-derived CDR1 and CDR2 are LGHNA and YSLEER. Per individual sample, total RNA of at least 5 micrograms was extracted. A J-beta primer mix and a sample-barcoded 5' primer were used in a second PCR of roughly 7 to 12 cycles. TCRdb used MiXCR to reprocess the 5' RACE reads, holding one entry per CDR3 protein. The table records hundreds of thousands of distinct CDR3 sequences, roughly 41% of them present only once.

Sequencing was carried out using blood. The chain employs TRBV4-3 and TRBJ1-1; D uncertain. This clonotype was sampled from a man aged 80 or over in good health. CDR3 protein: CASSQGNAANTEAFF. As DNA, the CDR3 is TGCGCCAGCAGCCAAGGAAATGCGGCGAACACTGAAGCTTTCTTT.